Detailed here is one T cell receptor beta chain. In its sample, this clone was seen once. Its antigen is still unknown. Per-base quality was not reported, and no clone a single base away is much larger than it. Looking up the germline V gene yields CDR1 SGDLS and CDR2 YYNGEE. From cysteine to phenylalanine, the CDR3 is 15 amino acids long. Only the CDR3 portion is preserved as DNA: 45 bases, with reading frame beginning at the first base. Relative to germline, V is missing 4 bases and J is missing 7 bases, with 6 bases of the junction outside any gene match. Whole blood was collected in K2EDTA tubes by collaborating institutions according to the institutions' own protocols. For TCRbeta analysis, collaborator samples were shipped as frozen whole blood, as isolated PBMCs, or as DNA extracted from either sample type. The sample is drawn from a study of blood T cell repertoires in COVID-19 (dated by TCRdb to the early 2020s). Notes on the research overall: The collaborator samples originated in the United States, Italy and Spain and spanned the acute and convalescent phases of COVID-19. The prospective study material was composed of cDNA or gDNA derived from T cells, B-cell-depleted T cells, or PBMCs. Deeply sampled blood TCRbeta repertoires from subjects exposed to, actively infected with, or recovered from COVID-19 were included in the dataset. The repertoires were made available in a free public database intended to serve as a resource for research on the immune response to SARS-CoV-2. The samples were drawn from the first 160 participants of the ongoing ImmuneRACE study and from 1,254 subjects provided by 6 global collaborators. Sample metadata almost always included a de-identified subject ID, COVID-19 status, age in years and sex. HLA class I and class II types, where available, came from metadata supplied by the sample provider rather than from assay-based typing.

The immunoSEQ Assay, a bias-controlled multiplex PCR, was used to amplify TCRbeta CDR3 regions from genomic DNA. As for the original processing: Within the assay, amplification of reference gene primers was used to estimate how many nucleated cells each sample contained. To quantify the absolute abundance of each unique TCRbeta CDR3 rearrangement, sequence reads were collapsed and filtered. For each sample, productive Simpson clonality was calculated as the square root of Simpson's diversity index over productive rearrangements. The immuneACCESS repertoire file appears here via TCRdb, limited to in-frame rearrangements. These files lack a portion of the clones; in checked studies, under half of the deficit traces to unresolved V genes, and the cause of the others is not known. The D gene and trimming were derived from the DNA, and the V and J assignments and clone size from that table. The sample data list more than 95,000 clones, and roughly 76% of these were observed just once. The top ten hold roughly 9.4% of the sample.

What the study reported, not specific to this receptor: The quantity of clinical and demographic metadata differed by source and by participant and was supplied without curation.

Sample: peripheral blood. This sequence was found in a woman aged 70-85 years with acute or convalescent COVID-19. The receptor chain draws on TRBV9 and TRBJ1-6; the central 9 bases match TRBD1. The bases are TGTGCCAGCAGCCGGGGACAGGGTATGAATTCACCCCTCCACTTT. The translation is CASSRGQGMNSPLHF.